This T cell receptor (beta chain) originates from a study of T-cell reconstitution after alpha-beta-depleted transplantation in children. The study's findings and limits: Once a year had passed after transplant, T-cell counts and diversity came mostly from newly produced T cells. There were reportedly several hundred expanded graft clones from which alpha-beta T cells came about two months after transplant.

This clonotype has ten or more counts. As yet, its antigen is unknown. TCRbeta library preparation incorporated unique molecular identifiers. TCRdb used MiXCR to reprocess the PCR reads, holding one entry per CDR3 protein. The table lists approximately 630,000 distinct CDR3 sequences, over 10% of them singletons. This receptor was taken from a girl aged 2-15 years with congenital amegakaryocytic thrombocytopenia, due to receive a stem cell transplant. Sample: PBMCs, taken before TCRalphabeta/CD19-depleted stem cell transplant.

For the CDR3, the DNA is TGTGCCAGCAGCTTGGCGCGTTTACAGGGGCAAGAGACCCAGTACTTC. As protein: CASSLARLQGQETQYF. The chain couples TRBV5-5 to TRBJ2-5; 7 bases are shared with TRBD1. Germline loops: CDR1 SGHKS, CDR2 YYEKEE (reference sequence). The CDR3 loop spans 16 amino acids. V lost 0 bases, J lost 2 bases, and 7 bases stayed unmatched.